A single sample is the source of the 23 T cell receptor beta chains below, sequenced in a study of response to subunit inactivated influenza vaccine. Via MiXCR, TCRdb re-called the RT-PCR reads, giving one row per CDR3 protein. The sample includes roughly 500,000 distinct CDR3 sequences, more than 15% of them seen just once. Here the sequenced sample was CD4+ T cells sorted from PBMCs, taken less than 30 months after vaccination. The receptors stem from a man between 50 and 70 years old who received an inactivated influenza vaccine.

The genes are TRBV18 and TRBJ2-5; 7 positions match TRBD2. Trimming removed 3 bases from V and 4 bases from J; junction bases left unmatched: 8. Germline CDR1 KGHSH, CDR2 LQKENI. The CDR3 totals 15 residues. The CDR3 bases are TGTGCCAGCTCACCTCGAGCCGCGGGGGTAGAGACCCAGTACTTC. It encodes CASSPRAAGVETQYF.

This clonotype was detected many times. V gene TRBV10-1 combines with J gene TRBJ2-7, with D perhaps matching TRBD2 (6 bases). Trimming cost V 2 bases and J 7 bases, with 6 bases left between them. CDR3 length: 11 residues. Germline CDR1 is WNHNN and CDR2 is SYGVQD (reference sequence). CDR3 sequence (DNA): TGCGCCAGCAGTGAGGGAGGGGAGCAGTACTTC. As protein: CASSEGGEQYF.

This chain connects TRBV18 to TRBJ1-1, with 8 bases lining up with TRBD1. CDR1 and CDR2 (germline): KGHSH, LQKENI. The CDR3 sequence is 14 residues long. V lost 1 base to trimming and J lost 6 bases; unmatched junction nucleotides: 4. CDR3 protein: CASSPRTGLSEAFF. CDR3 DNA sequence: TGTGCCAGCTCACCACGGACAGGGCTCTCTGAAGCTTTCTTT.

J is TRBJ1-2 and V is TRBV10-3; 9 nucleotides match TRBD1. The CDR3 spans 14 residues. The germline gives CDR1 ENHRY, CDR2 SYGVKD. Germline trimming cut 7 bases from V and 5 bases from J; bases unmatched to any gene: 8. CDR3 in DNA: TGTGCCATCATGGATGACAGGGGGACGTATGGCTACACCTTC. This sequence encodes CAIMDDRGTYGYTF.

V usage is TRBV7-9 and J usage is TRBJ2-5, with D tentatively TRBD2 (5 bases). V lost 3 bases, J lost 1 base, and 12 bases lay in between. Germline loops: CDR1 SEHNR, CDR2 FQNEAQ (reference sequence). There are 15 residues in the CDR3. This CDR3 is CASSFLRGIQETQYF. The CDR3 coding sequence is TGTGCCAGCAGCTTTCTTCGGGGAATCCAAGAGACCCAGTACTTC.

The rearrangement links TRBV7-3 to TRBJ2-2; 10 nucleotides align to TRBD2. CDR3 length: 16 amino acids. The germline CDR1 and CDR2 sequences are SGHTA and FQGTGA. Trimming at V came to 3 bases and at J to 5 bases, leaving 6 bases not matched to a gene. The CDR3 nucleotides are TGTGCCAGCAGCTTGGCTAGCGGGAGAAGGACCGGGGAGCTGTTTTTT. As protein: CASSLASGRRTGELFF.

The gene calls are TRBV5-1 and TRBJ2-1; 10 bases line up with TRBD1. The CDR3 runs 14 residues. Losses at the gene ends were 5 bases for V and 8 bases for J; bases not matched to a gene: 7. Germline assignment: CDR1 SGHRS and CDR2 YFSETQ. Written as DNA, the CDR3 is TGCGCCAGCAGTATCTTGGACAGGGGGGATGAGCAGTTCTTC. It translates to CASSILDRGDEQFF.

The chain joins TRBV7-2 to TRBJ1-6; 9 nucleotides match TRBD1. V shed 8 bases and J 3 bases; nucleotides not matched to a gene: 2. Per germline, CDR1 SGHTA and CDR2 FQGNSA. The CDR3 spans 14 residues. The CDR3 here is CASEDRGYNSPLHF. In DNA form, the CDR3 reads TGTGCCAGCGAGGACAGGGGCTATAATTCACCCCTCCACTTT.

This clonotype has more than one count but fewer than ten. CDR3 residues: CASSLATSGVYNEQFF. In DNA form, the CDR3 reads TGTGCCAGCAGCTTAGCAACTAGCGGGGTCTACAATGAGCAGTTCTTC. The rearrangement joins TRBV11-2 to TRBJ2-1, with 10 bases aligning to TRBD2. V gave up 1 base and J gave up 3 bases; unmatched junction bases: 3. CDR3 length: 16 amino acids. Germline CDR1 SGHAT, CDR2 FQNNGV.

This clonotype was seen more than once but under ten times. The chain combines TRBV6-1 with TRBJ1-2; possibly TRBD1 for D (6 bases). Trimming took off 2 bases at V and 8 bases at J, with 12 bases between the two ends. The CDR3 is made up of 13 amino acids. In germline, CDR1 is MNHNS, CDR2 SASEGT. Here the CDR3 reads CASSETGMGGYTF. CDR3 in DNA: TGTGCCAGCAGTGAAACAGGGATGGGCGGCTACACCTTC.

There are a few counts of this clonotype. V usage is TRBV7-2 and J usage is TRBJ2-1; 7 bases fit TRBD2. The CDR3 totals 16 residues. V lost 5 bases, J lost 4 bases, and 11 bases stayed unmatched. Germline CDR1 reads SGHTA; CDR2 reads FQGNSA. The CDR3 loop is CASSVTSGRAYNEQFF. The CDR3 DNA reads TGTGCCAGCAGCGTAACCTCGGGGAGGGCGTACAATGAGCAGTTCTTC.

This clonotype turned up a few times. V is TRBV3-1 and J is TRBJ1-5; 8 bases agree with TRBD1. CDR1 is LGHDT and CDR2 is YNNKEL in the germline V gene (reference sequence). CDR3 length equals 17 residues. Trimming cost V 4 bases and J 7 bases; bases outside gene matches: 15. This CDR3 is CASSPSRDRSLSQPQHF. DNA of the CDR3: TGTGCCAGCAGCCCGTCCCGGGACAGGAGTTTGAGCCAGCCCCAGCATTTT.

This clonotype came up a few times. The chain carries TRBV18 and TRBJ1-1, with D tentatively TRBD1 (5 bases). Per germline, CDR1 KGHSH and CDR2 LQKENI. The CDR3 is 14 residues long. The V end was cut by 6 bases, the J end by 3 bases, with 14 bases between. This chain's CDR3 is CASSRGGADTEAFF. Here the CDR3 DNA reads TGTGCCAGCTCTCGGGGAGGGGCCGACACTGAAGCTTTCTTT.

The chain recombines TRBV3-1 with TRBJ2-7, with TRBD2 identical over 9 bases. The CDR3 length is 15 residues. V shed 5 bases, J shed 2 bases, and the junction held 7 bases outside the gene matches. In germline, CDR1 is LGHDT, CDR2 YNNKEL (reference sequence). The CDR3 sequence: CASSRLAELAYEQYF. The CDR3, as DNA: TGTGCCAGCAGCAGACTAGCGGAATTGGCCTACGAGCAGTACTTC.

This clonotype was counted many times. This rearrangement joins TRBV3-1 to TRBJ2-7; 7 nucleotides line up with TRBD1. CDR1 is LGHDT, CDR2 YNNKEL, per germline (reference sequence). The CDR3 loop spans 14 amino acids. After removal of 5 bases from V and 2 bases from J, the junction contained 6 bases not matched to a gene. The CDR3 protein is CASSARQGPYEQYF. The CDR3 DNA is TGTGCCAGCAGCGCTCGACAGGGCCCCTACGAGCAGTACTTC.

This clonotype was observed many times. The chain joins TRBV6-2 or TRBV6-3 to TRBJ2-3; TRBD2 might be the D (5 bases). The CDR3 is 13 amino acids. From germline, CDR1 is MNHEY and CDR2 SVGEGT. Trimming took 6 bases from V and 7 from J, leaving 14 bases between them. CDR3 residues: CASRPSLGNTQYF. The CDR3 DNA is TGTGCCAGCAGACCCTCACTAGGGAATACGCAGTATTTT.

The V call is TRBV20-1, the J call TRBJ2-7; the D gene could be TRBD1 or TRBD2 (5 bases each). The CDR3 loop spans 15 amino acids. CDR1 is DFQATT and CDR2 is SNEGSKA in the germline V gene (reference sequence). Trimming stripped 3 bases from V and 2 bases from J, with 17 bases between. CDR3 DNA: TGCAGTGCTAGGGGCCGGGGAAGGGGACCCTACGAGCAGTACTTC. Translated: CSARGRGRGPYEQYF.

This clonotype was detected many times. V usage is TRBV4-2 and J usage is TRBJ2-5, with D perhaps assigned TRBD1 or TRBD2 (5 bases each). From germline, CDR1 is LGHNA and CDR2 YNFKEQ. The length of the CDR3 is 11 residues. The V gene lost 5 bases and the J gene lost 4 bases, with 5 bases spanning the gap. The CDR3: CASSGGETQYF. The CDR3 DNA is TGTGCCAGCAGCGGGGGAGAGACCCAGTACTTC.

Only a few counts were recorded for this clonotype. The chain recombines TRBV29-1 with TRBJ1-2; D might be TRBD1 (5 bases). Trimming took 4 bases from V and 2 from J, leaving 8 bases between them. The CDR3 has 12 residues. Germline V gene sequence: CDR1 SQVTM, CDR2 ANQGSEA. The chain's CDR3 is CSVVRENYGYTF. CDR3 bases: TGCAGCGTTGTCAGGGAAAACTATGGCTACACCTTC. Using reference TRBV29-1 and TRBJ1-2 for the parts outside the CDR3, the full variable domain is SAVISQKPSRDICQRGTSLTIQCQVDSQVTMMFWYRQQPGQSLTLIATANQGSEATYESGFVIDKFPISRPNLTFSTLTVSNMSPEDSSIYLCSVVRENYGYTFGSGTRLTVV.

The rearrangement uses TRBV29-1 and TRBJ2-7; D gene uncertain. The germline V gene has CDR1 SQVTM and CDR2 ANQGSEA. V lost 2 bases, J lost 6 bases, and 2 bases lay in between. CDR3 length: 9 amino acids. The CDR3 sequence: CSVELEQYF. CDR3 bases: TGCAGCGTTGAACTCGAGCAGTACTTC.

The table lists this clonotype with a few counts. V usage is TRBV10-2 and J usage is TRBJ2-5, with D unresolved. CDR1 is WSHSY, CDR2 SAAADI, per germline. This CDR3 comprises 11 residues. The V end was cut by 0 bases, the J end by 4 bases, with 0 bases between. The CDR3, as DNA: TGCGCCAGCAGTGAGTCAGAGACCCAGTACTTC. This encodes CASSESETQYF.

The sample holds a few counts of this clonotype. The rearrangement links TRBV11-2 to TRBJ2-3, with 7 bases fitting TRBD2. CDR3 length equals 15 residues. Germline assignment: CDR1 SGHAT and CDR2 FQNNGV. Germline trimming cut 5 bases from V and 3 bases from J; bases unmatched to any gene: 8. The CDR3 protein is CASSPRGGPTDTQYF. DNA of the CDR3: TGTGCCAGCAGCCCGCGCGGGGGACCAACAGATACGCAGTATTTT.

This clonotype was detected only a few times. The gene calls are TRBV7-6 and TRBJ1-5, with D perhaps matching TRBD1 (5 bases). The V and J ends lost 8 bases and 3 bases respectively, with 20 bases between them. Germline V gene data show CDR1 as SGHVS and CDR2 as FNYEAQ. CDR3 size: 16 residues. CDR3 bases: TGTGCCAGCCACGAGGGGCAGGGTCCCCTCAATCAGCCCCAGCATTTT. It translates to CASHEGQGPLNQPQHF.